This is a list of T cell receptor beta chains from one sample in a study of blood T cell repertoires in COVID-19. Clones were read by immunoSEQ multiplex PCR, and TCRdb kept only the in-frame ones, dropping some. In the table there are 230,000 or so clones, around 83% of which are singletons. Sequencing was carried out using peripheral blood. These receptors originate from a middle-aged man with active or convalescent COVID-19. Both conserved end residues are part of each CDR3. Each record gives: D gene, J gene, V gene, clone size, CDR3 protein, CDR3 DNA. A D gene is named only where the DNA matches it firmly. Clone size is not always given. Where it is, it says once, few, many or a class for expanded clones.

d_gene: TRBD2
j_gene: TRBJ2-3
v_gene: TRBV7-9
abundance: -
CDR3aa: CASSGPRLAGEVTDTQYF
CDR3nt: TGTGCCAGCAGCGGCCCCCGACTAGCGGGAGAGGTCACAGATACGCAGTATTTT

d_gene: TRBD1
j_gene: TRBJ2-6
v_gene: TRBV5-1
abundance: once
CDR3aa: CASSSQGSGANVLTF
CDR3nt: TGCGCCAGCAGCTCACAGGGGTCTGGGGCCAACGTCCTGACTTTC

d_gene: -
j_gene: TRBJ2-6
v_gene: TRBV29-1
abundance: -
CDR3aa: CSVEDSSGANVLTF
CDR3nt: TGCAGCGTTGAAGATTCATCTGGGGCCAACGTCCTGACTTTC

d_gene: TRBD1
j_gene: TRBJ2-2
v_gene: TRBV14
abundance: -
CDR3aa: CASSQEGGQGLTGELFF
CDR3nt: TGTGCCAGCAGCCAAGAAGGCGGACAGGGACTCACCGGGGAGCTGTTTTTT

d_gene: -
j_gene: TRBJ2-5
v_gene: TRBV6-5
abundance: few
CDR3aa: CASSYYQQGRETQYF
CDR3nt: TGTGCCAGCAGTTACTATCAACAGGGCCGAGAGACCCAGTACTTC

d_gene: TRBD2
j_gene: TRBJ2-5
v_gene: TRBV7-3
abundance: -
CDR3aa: CASSLSGGETQYF
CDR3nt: TGTGCCAGCAGCTTATCCGGGGGGGAGACCCAGTACTTC

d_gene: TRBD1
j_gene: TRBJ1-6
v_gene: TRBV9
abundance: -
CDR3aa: CASSVADRVNSPLHF
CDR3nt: TGTGCCAGCAGCGTAGCAGACAGGGTGAATTCACCCCTCCACTTT

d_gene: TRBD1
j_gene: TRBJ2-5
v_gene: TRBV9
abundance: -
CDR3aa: CASSAGTEGETQYF
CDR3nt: TGTGCCAGCAGCGCCGGGACAGAAGGAGAGACCCAGTACTTC

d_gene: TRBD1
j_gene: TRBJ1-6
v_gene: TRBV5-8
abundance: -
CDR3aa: CASSLDAWTGTGSPLHF
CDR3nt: TGTGCCAGCAGCTTAGACGCATGGACAGGAACGGGATCACCCCTCCACTTT

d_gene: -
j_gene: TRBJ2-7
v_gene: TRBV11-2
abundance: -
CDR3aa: CASVRQGSDEQYF
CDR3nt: TGTGCCAGCGTGCGGCAGGGGTCCGACGAGCAGTACTTC

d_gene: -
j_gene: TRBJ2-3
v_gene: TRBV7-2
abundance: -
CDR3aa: CASSLGTVSTDTQYF
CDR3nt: TGTGCCAGCAGCTTAGGGACAGTTAGCACAGATACGCAGTATTTT

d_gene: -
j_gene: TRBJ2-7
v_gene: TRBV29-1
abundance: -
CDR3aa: CSVIRDYEQYF
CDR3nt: TGCAGCGTAATCCGGGACTACGAGCAGTACTTC

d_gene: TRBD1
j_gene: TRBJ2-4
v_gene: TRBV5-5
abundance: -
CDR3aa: CASSSGQGKNIQYF
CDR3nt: TGTGCCAGCAGCTCGGGACAGGGAAAAAACATTCAGTACTTC

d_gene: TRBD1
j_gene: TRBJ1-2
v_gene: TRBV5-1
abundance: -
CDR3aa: CASSWTGTGDDYTF
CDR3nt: TGCGCCAGCAGCTGGACCGGGACAGGGGATGACTACACCTTC

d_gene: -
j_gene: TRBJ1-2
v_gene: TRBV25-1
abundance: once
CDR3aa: CASSDRDNYFYGYTF
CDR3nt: TGTGCCAGCAGTGACCGGGACAACTACTTCTATGGCTACACCTTC

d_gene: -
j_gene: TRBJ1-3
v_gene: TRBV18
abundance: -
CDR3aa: CASSPPVGTSSGNTIYF
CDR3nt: TGTGCCAGCTCACCACCGGTAGGAACTAGCTCTGGAAACACCATATATTTT

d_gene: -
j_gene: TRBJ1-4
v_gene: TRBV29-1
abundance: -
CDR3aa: CSVRRDTTNEKLFF
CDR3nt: TGCAGCGTTCGGAGGGATACAACTAATGAAAAACTGTTTTTT

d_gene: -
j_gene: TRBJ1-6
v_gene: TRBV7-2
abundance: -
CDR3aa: CASSQGAGYNSPLHF
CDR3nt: TGTGCCAGCAGCCAGGGTGCGGGGTATAATTCACCCCTCCACTTT

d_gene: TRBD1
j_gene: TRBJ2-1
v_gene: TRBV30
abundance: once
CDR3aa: CAWSEGQGAGEQFF
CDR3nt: TGTGCCTGGAGTGAAGGACAGGGAGCCGGTGAGCAGTTCTTC

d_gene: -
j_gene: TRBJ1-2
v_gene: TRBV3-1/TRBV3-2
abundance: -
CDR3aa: CASSPTRDTSYGYTF
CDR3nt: TGTGCCAGCAGCCCGACCAGGGACACCAGCTATGGCTACACCTTC

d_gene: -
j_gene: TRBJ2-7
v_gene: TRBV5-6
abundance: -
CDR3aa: CASPIEEQYF
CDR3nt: TGTGCCAGCCCCATCGAGGAGCAGTACTTC

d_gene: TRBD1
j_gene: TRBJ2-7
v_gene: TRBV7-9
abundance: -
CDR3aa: CASSSGQGSYEQYF
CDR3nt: TGTGCCAGCAGCTCGGGACAGGGTTCCTACGAGCAGTACTTC

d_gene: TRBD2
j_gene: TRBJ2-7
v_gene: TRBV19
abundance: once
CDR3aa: CASNERELSEQYF
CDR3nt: TGTGCCAGTAACGAGCGGGAGTTAAGCGAGCAGTACTTC

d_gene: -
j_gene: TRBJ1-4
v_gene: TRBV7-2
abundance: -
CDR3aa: CASSFITNEKLFF
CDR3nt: TGTGCCAGCAGCTTTATTACTAATGAAAAACTGTTTTTT

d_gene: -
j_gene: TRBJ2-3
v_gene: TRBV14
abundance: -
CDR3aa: CASSQVGSSTDTQYF
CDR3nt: TGTGCCAGCAGCCAAGTCGGGTCTAGCACAGATACGCAGTATTTT

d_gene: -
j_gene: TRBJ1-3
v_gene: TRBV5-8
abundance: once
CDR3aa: CASSLSYSGNTIYF
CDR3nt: TGTGCCAGCAGCTTGTCCTACTCTGGAAACACCATATATTTT

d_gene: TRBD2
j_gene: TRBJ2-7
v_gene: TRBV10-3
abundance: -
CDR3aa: CAISEGLAVYEQYF
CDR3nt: TGTGCCATCAGTGAAGGACTAGCGGTCTACGAGCAGTACTTC

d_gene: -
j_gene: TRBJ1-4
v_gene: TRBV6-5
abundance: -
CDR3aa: CASRTGQLVNEKLFF
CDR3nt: TGTGCCAGCAGGACAGGACAGCTTGTGAATGAAAAACTGTTTTTT

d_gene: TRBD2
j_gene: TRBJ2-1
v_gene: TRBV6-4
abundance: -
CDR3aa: CASRDYPTHDEQFF
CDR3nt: TGTGCCAGCCGGGACTACCCAACACACGATGAGCAGTTCTTC

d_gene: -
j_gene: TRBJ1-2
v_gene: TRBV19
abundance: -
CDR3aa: CASSMGGQNYGYTF
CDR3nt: TGTGCCAGTAGTATGGGGGGGCAGAACTATGGCTACACCTTC

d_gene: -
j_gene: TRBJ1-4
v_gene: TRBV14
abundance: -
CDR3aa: CASSQDRAKLFF
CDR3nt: TGTGCCAGCAGCCAAGACAGGGCAAAACTGTTTTTT

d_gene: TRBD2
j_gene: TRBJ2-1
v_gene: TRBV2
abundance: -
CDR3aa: CASQDTRTSGNNEQFF
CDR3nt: TGTGCCAGCCAGGATACTAGGACTAGCGGTAACAATGAGCAGTTCTTC

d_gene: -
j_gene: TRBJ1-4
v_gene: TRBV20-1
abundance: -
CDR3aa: CSAPLNEKLFF
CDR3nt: TGCAGTGCTCCTCTCAATGAAAAACTGTTTTTT

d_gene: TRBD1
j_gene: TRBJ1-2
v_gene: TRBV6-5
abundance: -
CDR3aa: CASRKGQGANYGYTF
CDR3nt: TGTGCCAGCAGGAAAGGACAGGGGGCAAACTATGGCTACACCTTC

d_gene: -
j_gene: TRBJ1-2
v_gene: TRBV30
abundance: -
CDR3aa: CAWRGVGGYTF
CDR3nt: TGTGCCTGGAGGGGCGTGGGTGGCTACACCTTC

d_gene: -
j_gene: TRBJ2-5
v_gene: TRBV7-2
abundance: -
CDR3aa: CASSRGSETQYF
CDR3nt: TGTGCCAGCAGCAGGGGTTCGGAGACCCAGTACTTC

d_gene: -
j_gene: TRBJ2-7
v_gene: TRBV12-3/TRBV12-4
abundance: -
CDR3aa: CASSFGRGYEQYF
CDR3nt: TGTGCCAGCAGTTTCGGGCGGGGATACGAGCAGTACTTC

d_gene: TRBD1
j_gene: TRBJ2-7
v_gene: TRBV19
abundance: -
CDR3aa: CASSIQGQGRSYEQYF
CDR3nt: TGTGCCAGTAGTATACAAGGACAGGGGCGATCCTACGAGCAGTACTTC

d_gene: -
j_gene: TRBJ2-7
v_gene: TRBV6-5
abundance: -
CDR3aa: CASSNYRDARGEQYF
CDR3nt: TGTGCCAGCAGTAACTACCGGGATGCAAGAGGCGAGCAGTACTTC

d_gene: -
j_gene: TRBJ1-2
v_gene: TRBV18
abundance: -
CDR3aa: CASSPTGYGYTF
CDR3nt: TGTGCCAGCTCACCGACTGGCTATGGCTACACCTTC

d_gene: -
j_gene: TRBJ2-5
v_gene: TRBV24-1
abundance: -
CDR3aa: CATSDPTVQETQYF
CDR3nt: TGTGCCACCAGTGACCCGACAGTACAAGAGACCCAGTACTTC